Listed below are T cell receptor beta chains from one sample, sequenced in a study of blood T cell repertoires in COVID-19. The assay was immunoSEQ multiplex PCR, and TCRdb's table has in-frame clones only and misses some. The top ten hold roughly 25% of the sample, which has 100,000 to 150,000 clones, 80% seen once. Sequencing was carried out using peripheral blood. These receptors originate from a human donor in a cohort sampled during active COVID-19. CDR3s include the opening cysteine and the closing phenylalanine or tryptophan. The D gene is left open where the match is weak. Clone size is not always given. Where it is, it says once, few, many or a class for expanded clones.

.,TRBD1,TRBJ2-7,TRBV19,CASTLTGADEQYF,TGTGCCAGTACTCTGACAGGGGCGGACGAGCAGTACTTC
.,.,TRBJ2-4,TRBV2,CASSELTGDIQYF,TGTGCCAGCAGTGAACTGACCGGAGACATTCAGTACTTC
.,TRBD1,TRBJ2-7,TRBV6-2/TRBV6-3,CASSAIGQGRYEQYF,TGTGCCAGCAGTGCCATCGGACAGGGGAGGTACGAGCAGTACTTC
few,TRBD1,TRBJ1-3,TRBV6-5,CASSLTGWGTIYF,TGTGCCAGCAGTCTGACAGGGTGGGGCACCATATATTTT
.,.,TRBJ2-7,TRBV7-2,CASTDKQGTYEQYF,TGTGCCAGCACCGATAAACAAGGGACATACGAGCAGTACTTC
.,.,TRBJ2-3,TRBV27,CASSLARGGRVGDTQYF,TGTGCCAGCAGTTTGGCCAGGGGCGGGAGAGTGGGAGATACGCAGTATTTT
.,.,TRBJ1-5,TRBV3-1/TRBV3-2,CASSLANQPQHF,TGTGCCAGCAGCCTAGCCAATCAGCCCCAGCATTTT
.,TRBD1,TRBJ1-2,TRBV9,CASSASLGQGGGYTF,TGTGCCAGCAGCGCCAGTTTAGGACAGGGTGGGGGCTACACCTTC
.,.,TRBJ1-6,TRBV3-1/TRBV3-2,CASSPRQSNSPLHF,TGTGCCAGCAGCCCGCGGCAGTCAAATTCACCCCTCCACTTT
.,TRBD1,TRBJ1-1,TRBV6-2/TRBV6-3,CASNYGGQGAEAFF,TGTGCCAGCAATTACGGTGGACAGGGCGCTGAAGCTTTCTTT
once,TRBD1,TRBJ2-3,TRBV6-2/TRBV6-3,CASGLMGTASTDTQYF,TGTGCCAGCGGCCTGATGGGGACAGCTAGCACAGATACGCAGTATTTT
.,.,TRBJ1-1,TRBV2,CASSVKGDTEAFF,TGTGCCAGCAGTGTAAAAGGGGACACTGAAGCTTTCTTT
.,.,TRBJ1-2,TRBV18,CASSPLEIGDGYTF,TGTGCCAGCTCACCATTAGAGATAGGGGATGGCTACACCTTC
.,.,TRBJ2-1,TRBV24-1,CATSDLAGAKQFF,TGTGCCACCAGTGATTTAGCAGGGGCTAAGCAGTTCTTC
.,TRBD1,TRBJ2-1,TRBV18,CASSPAAGQGASYEQFF,TGTGCCAGCTCACCCGCAGCGGGACAGGGGGCGTCTTATGAGCAGTTCTTC
.,TRBD2,TRBJ2-7,TRBV30,CAWTKLTSGGEQYF,TGTGCCTGGACTAAATTGACTAGCGGGGGCGAGCAGTACTTC
.,TRBD1,TRBJ2-2,TRBV9,CASSARGQPFTGELFF,TGTGCCAGCAGCGCGAGGGGACAGCCGTTCACCGGGGAGCTGTTTTTT
.,.,TRBJ2-1,TRBV5-4,CASSWRALASSYNEQFF,TGTGCCAGCAGCTGGAGGGCTCTAGCGAGCTCCTACAATGAGCAGTTCTTC
.,.,TRBJ2-2,TRBV7-9,CASSRTTGRWTGELFF,TGTGCCAGCAGCCGTACGACAGGGAGGTGGACCGGGGAGCTGTTTTTT
.,TRBD2,TRBJ2-1,TRBV30,CAWKAGPYNEQFF,TGTGCCTGGAAAGCGGGACCATACAATGAGCAGTTCTTC
.,TRBD1,TRBJ1-2,TRBV4-3,CASSQDITGGAYGYTF,TGCGCCAGCAGCCAAGATATCACAGGGGGCGCCTATGGCTACACCTTC
.,TRBD1,TRBJ1-5,TRBV6-2/TRBV6-3,CASSYVTGDQPQHF,TGTGCCAGCAGTTACGTCACAGGGGACCAGCCCCAGCATTTT
.,.,TRBJ1-4,TRBV5-1,CASSLTGSVATNEKLFF,TGCGCCAGCAGCTTGACAGGGTCTGTTGCAACTAATGAAAAACTGTTTTTT
.,.,TRBJ2-3,TRBV2,CASSDYRRGPSTDTQYF,TGTGCCAGCAGTGATTACAGGCGGGGGCCTAGCACAGATACGCAGTATTTT
.,TRBD1,TRBJ1-1,TRBV18,CASSPDRGVTEAFF,TGTGCCAGCTCACCGGACAGGGGGGTAACTGAAGCTTTCTTT
few,TRBD2,TRBJ2-1,TRBV2,CASSTSGLYNEQFF,TGTGCCAGTTCGACTAGCGGCCTCTACAATGAGCAGTTCTTC
.,.,TRBJ2-1,TRBV7-8,CASSLGAVDSQFF,TGTGCCAGCAGCTTAGGGGCGGTTGACAGTCAGTTCTTC
.,.,TRBJ1-2,TRBV5-4,CASSFGQERDYGYTF,TGTGCCAGCAGCTTCGGCCAGGAGAGGGACTATGGCTACACCTTC
.,TRBD1,TRBJ1-4,TRBV5-4,CATQDRVSAANEKLFF,TGTGCCACACAAGACAGGGTCTCCGCGGCTAATGAAAAACTGTTTTTT
.,.,TRBJ1-2,TRBV9,CASTPNEGGGSSYTF,TGTGCCAGCACCCCAAATGAGGGAGGGGGGTCTAGCTACACCTTC
.,.,TRBJ2-5,TRBV7-2,CASSLALEYQETQYF,TGTGCCAGCAGCTTAGCGCTCGAGTACCAAGAGACCCAGTACTTC
once,.,TRBJ2-6,TRBV6-2/TRBV6-3,CASSYTGSISGANVLTF,TGTGCCAGCAGTTATACGGGATCAATCTCTGGGGCCAACGTCCTGACTTTC
.,.,TRBJ2-1,TRBV6-5,CANKVKSGNEQFF,TGTGCCAACAAAGTCAAGTCAGGCAATGAGCAGTTCTTC
.,.,TRBJ2-3,TRBV7-2,CASSLGAADTQYF,TGTGCCAGCAGCTTAGGTGCGGCAGATACGCAGTATTTT
.,TRBD1,TRBJ2-5,TRBV5-1,CASSLLGQGWETQYF,TGCGCCAGCAGCTTGTTGGGACAGGGCTGGGAGACCCAGTACTTC
.,.,TRBJ2-2,TRBV7-6,CASSFRKQGNTGELFF,TGTGCCAGCAGCTTCAGAAAACAGGGGAACACCGGGGAGCTGTTTTTT
.,.,TRBJ2-1,TRBV6-2/TRBV6-3,CASSPGESSYNEQFF,TGTGCCAGCAGCCCCGGGGAGTCATCCTACAATGAGCAGTTCTTC
once,.,TRBJ2-1,TRBV28,CASSPPLREQFF,TGTGCCAGCAGTCCCCCTCTACGTGAGCAGTTCTTC
once,TRBD1,TRBJ2-5,TRBV9,CASSVQGVETQYF,TGTGCCAGCAGCGTCCAGGGGGTTGAGACCCAGTACTTC
.,.,TRBJ2-1,TRBV7-9,CAGSLAGSSYNEQFF,TGTGCCGGATCCCTCGCGGGAAGCTCCTACAATGAGCAGTTCTTC
.,.,TRBJ2-6,TRBV7-2,CASSLVSYPGANVLTF,TGTGCCAGCAGCTTAGTTTCCTACCCTGGGGCCAACGTCCTGACTTTC
.,.,TRBJ2-5,TRBV29-1,CSVEDHGTAQETQYF,TGCAGCGTTGAAGATCATGGAACAGCTCAAGAGACCCAGTACTTC
.,TRBD1,TRBJ1-1,TRBV30,CAWRGTGATEAFF,TGTGCCTGGAGGGGAACAGGGGCAACTGAAGCTTTCTTT
.,.,TRBJ2-5,TRBV18,CASSPSRAQETQYF,TGTGCCAGCTCACCAAGCAGGGCCCAAGAGACCCAGTACTTC
.,.,TRBJ2-1,TRBV27,CASNSDKRRGNEQFF,TGTGCCAGCAACTCCGATAAAAGGAGGGGCAATGAGCAGTTCTTC
.,.,TRBJ2-7,TRBV20-1,CSASRHEQYF,TGCAGTGCTTCCAGGCACGAGCAGTACTTC
.,.,TRBJ1-2,TRBV6-6,CASEQVAYGYTF,TGTGCCAGCGAGCAGGTGGCCTATGGCTACACCTTC
.,TRBD2,TRBJ2-7,TRBV7-2,CASSFSTSGIPYEQYF,TGTGCCAGCAGCTTTTCGACTAGCGGGATCCCCTACGAGCAGTACTTC
.,TRBD1,TRBJ1-6,TRBV3-1/TRBV3-2,CASSSDRGASPLHF,TGTGCCAGCAGCTCGGACAGGGGAGCTTCACCCCTCCACTTT
.,TRBD2,TRBJ2-3,TRBV10-3,CAISVGGGATDTQYF,TGTGCCATCAGTGTCGGCGGGGGGGCCACAGATACGCAGTATTTT
.,TRBD2,TRBJ2-3,TRBV3-1/TRBV3-2,CASELAGVTDTQYF,TGTGCCAGCGAGCTAGCGGGGGTCACAGATACGCAGTATTTT
few,TRBD1,TRBJ1-5,TRBV2,CASSASDRSNQPQHF,TGTGCCAGCAGTGCCTCGGACAGGAGCAATCAGCCCCAGCATTTT
.,.,TRBJ1-3,TRBV5-1,CASSLVGSSSGNTIYF,TGCGCCAGCAGCTTGGTGGGCTCGAGCTCTGGAAACACCATATATTTT
.,TRBD1,TRBJ2-1,TRBV6-5,CASSLGQGIYNEQFF,TGTGCCAGCAGTCTCGGACAGGGAATCTACAATGAGCAGTTCTTC
.,.,TRBJ1-3,TRBV4-2,CASSQVAGVVGDTIYF,TGTGCCAGCAGCCAAGTTGCGGGGGTTGTGGGGGACACCATATATTTT
few,TRBD1,TRBJ1-1,TRBV5-1,CASSWDRGSDTEAFF,TGCGCCAGCAGCTGGGACAGGGGGTCGGACACTGAAGCTTTCTTT
.,TRBD1,TRBJ2-1,TRBV11-3,CASSPGQGIRNEQFF,TGTGCCAGCAGCCCGGGACAGGGTATTCGCAATGAGCAGTTCTTC
.,.,TRBJ2-5,TRBV7-9,CASSTVGGETQYF,TGTGCCAGCAGCACCGTAGGGGGAGAGACCCAGTACTTC